The sequence of this T cell receptor beta chain was determined in a study of shared clonotypes between healthy human individuals. Sequencing was performed with immunoSEQ multiplex PCR; in TCRdb, only in-frame clones are kept and a portion is missing. The data show about 2 million clones, roughly 95% seen once. Notes on the study in general: Sampling was confined to blood; repertoires within tissues likely differ.

CDR1 and CDR2 (germline): SGHAT, FQNNGV. The CDR3 contains 12 residues. The V end lost 8 bases, the J end lost 9 bases, and 14 bases lay between the germline ends. On this clone: Its target is unknown.

Recent acute infections and vaccinations were absent in the healthy HIV-negative adult donors. This receptor was identified in a young man in good health. The source material was naive CD4+ T cells sorted from blood. Subset here: CD45RA+ positively selected. The chain combines TRBV11-2 with TRBJ2-1; D perhaps matches TRBD2 (6 bases). CDR3 sequence: CASVADGGEQFF. The CDR3 nucleotides are TGTGCCAGCGTAGCGGATGGGGGTGAGCAGTTCTTC.